This is a list of T cell receptor beta chains from one sample in a study of CXCR3-negative and CXCR3-positive naive CD8 T cells. With the 5' RACE reads reprocessed, TCRdb shows one record per CDR3 protein and no DNA. The table counts around 60,000 distinct CDR3 sequences; 0.35% to 0.5% lies in the top ten. The sequenced sample consisted of naive CXCR3- CD8+ T cells from blood. These receptors were taken from a human donor in good health. Some clones in this sample may be carry-over from other donors' samples. The CDR3 runs from the conserved cysteine through the conserved F or W. Fields, in order: clone size, V gene, J gene, CDR3 protein. Not every row has a clone size; where given, it reads once, few, many or a size class.

clone_size: .
v_call: TRBV30
j_call: TRBJ2-5
cdr3_aa: CAWNRGQPLETQYF

clone_size: .
v_call: TRBV14
j_call: TRBJ2-3
cdr3_aa: CASSLDIYTDTQYF

clone_size: .
v_call: TRBV7-6
j_call: TRBJ2-3
cdr3_aa: CASSLAPGDPHTDTQYF

clone_size: .
v_call: TRBV28
j_call: TRBJ1-1
cdr3_aa: CASSSRQGGENTEAFF

clone_size: .
v_call: TRBV5-1
j_call: TRBJ2-1
cdr3_aa: CASSLEVGEQFF

clone_size: .
v_call: TRBV9
j_call: TRBJ2-7
cdr3_aa: CASSVDPLAGVPKGEQYF

clone_size: .
v_call: TRBV4-3
j_call: TRBJ2-7
cdr3_aa: CASSKTTGSHEQYF

clone_size: medium-sized
v_call: TRBV7-9
j_call: TRBJ2-5
cdr3_aa: CASSLARGETQYF

clone_size: .
v_call: TRBV7-6
j_call: TRBJ1-2
cdr3_aa: CASSLRASTNYGYTF

clone_size: .
v_call: TRBV20-1
j_call: TRBJ2-7
cdr3_aa: CSARSGGSYEQYF

clone_size: .
v_call: TRBV7-3
j_call: TRBJ2-7
cdr3_aa: CASSPRAGYELYF

clone_size: .
v_call: TRBV5-6
j_call: TRBJ2-5
cdr3_aa: CASSLAAFAGQETQYF

clone_size: .
v_call: TRBV7-2
j_call: TRBJ2-7
cdr3_aa: CASSSHPGQGEQYF

clone_size: .
v_call: TRBV27
j_call: TRBJ2-1
cdr3_aa: CASSPGGGHNEQFF

clone_size: .
v_call: TRBV7-9
j_call: TRBJ2-2
cdr3_aa: CASSPDRGAGIGELFF

clone_size: .
v_call: TRBV6-6
j_call: TRBJ2-5
cdr3_aa: CASERRGSQETQYF

clone_size: .
v_call: TRBV3-1
j_call: TRBJ2-7
cdr3_aa: CASSPGTGTANPSHF

clone_size: .
v_call: TRBV7-6
j_call: TRBJ2-1
cdr3_aa: CASSLVGSYNEQFF

clone_size: .
v_call: TRBV29-1
j_call: TRBJ2-5
cdr3_aa: CSVDERGSQETQYF

clone_size: .
v_call: TRBV7-6
j_call: TRBJ2-7
cdr3_aa: CASSLAGETYEQYF

clone_size: .
v_call: TRBV7-6
j_call: TRBJ2-1
cdr3_aa: CASSAGRRGDEQFF

clone_size: .
v_call: TRBV20-1
j_call: TRBJ1-5
cdr3_aa: CSATRDRGIAAGQPQHF

clone_size: .
v_call: TRBV29-1
j_call: TRBJ2-2
cdr3_aa: CSVPGQNTGELFF

clone_size: .
v_call: TRBV7-2
j_call: TRBJ2-7
cdr3_aa: CASSLGGGETYEQYF

clone_size: .
v_call: TRBV20-1
j_call: TRBJ2-7
cdr3_aa: CSANEDRSYEQYF

clone_size: .
v_call: TRBV9
j_call: TRBJ2-1
cdr3_aa: CASSVGDRASEQFF

clone_size: .
v_call: TRBV19
j_call: TRBJ2-3
cdr3_aa: CASTSGIFDTQYF

clone_size: .
v_call: TRBV7-8
j_call: TRBJ2-7
cdr3_aa: CASSLAGQGAKNEQYF

clone_size: .
v_call: TRBV7-2
j_call: TRBJ1-6
cdr3_aa: CASSHPGQGSNSPLHF

clone_size: .
v_call: TRBV16
j_call: TRBJ2-7
cdr3_aa: CASSPYYEQYF

clone_size: .
v_call: TRBV7-2
j_call: TRBJ2-7
cdr3_aa: CASSLSLGGAPSYKQYF

clone_size: .
v_call: TRBV28
j_call: TRBJ2-7
cdr3_aa: CASSSRTDEQYF

clone_size: .
v_call: TRBV5-1
j_call: TRBJ1-1
cdr3_aa: CASSLQGTEAFF

clone_size: .
v_call: TRBV29-1
j_call: TRBJ1-2
cdr3_aa: CSVGTGGSLLGYTF

clone_size: .
v_call: TRBV28
j_call: TRBJ2-5
cdr3_aa: CASTFPRDSKETQYF

clone_size: .
v_call: TRBV18
j_call: TRBJ1-1
cdr3_aa: CASGRVNTEAFF

clone_size: .
v_call: TRBV6-5
j_call: TRBJ2-1
cdr3_aa: CASSSGGGTPQFF

clone_size: .
v_call: TRBV7-2
j_call: TRBJ1-1
cdr3_aa: CASSLGVGAGTEAFF

clone_size: .
v_call: TRBV29-1
j_call: TRBJ2-2
cdr3_aa: CSVGDGVTGELFF

clone_size: .
v_call: TRBV13
j_call: TRBJ1-1
cdr3_aa: CASSLGVVQGPMNTEAFF

clone_size: .
v_call: TRBV14
j_call: TRBJ1-4
cdr3_aa: CASSQVGASSTNEKLFF

clone_size: .
v_call: TRBV28
j_call: TRBJ2-1
cdr3_aa: CASSQGQLSDEQFF

clone_size: .
v_call: TRBV7-3
j_call: TRBJ2-1
cdr3_aa: CASRLGGGGPFNEQFF

clone_size: .
v_call: TRBV29-1
j_call: TRBJ2-7
cdr3_aa: CSVGRDYEQYF

clone_size: .
v_call: TRBV6-5
j_call: TRBJ2-5
cdr3_aa: CASRVGTGFETQYF

clone_size: .
v_call: TRBV9
j_call: TRBJ2-3
cdr3_aa: CASSVYAGGPDTQYF

clone_size: .
v_call: TRBV6-5
j_call: TRBJ2-2
cdr3_aa: CASSAEWGPGELFF

clone_size: .
v_call: TRBV7-3
j_call: TRBJ1-2
cdr3_aa: CASSLKETGGEVFYGYTF

clone_size: .
v_call: TRBV29-1
j_call: TRBJ1-2
cdr3_aa: CGVIPWDRVDGYTF

clone_size: .
v_call: TRBV12-3/TRBV12-4
j_call: TRBJ2-2
cdr3_aa: CASSIGTGVFTGELFF

clone_size: .
v_call: TRBV28
j_call: TRBJ2-3
cdr3_aa: CASSFHIPRRLAGVDTQYF

clone_size: .
v_call: TRBV6-5
j_call: TRBJ1-4
cdr3_aa: CASSYSGNWEVNEKLFF

clone_size: .
v_call: TRBV19
j_call: TRBJ2-1
cdr3_aa: CAGSPLTSGGPYYNEQFF

clone_size: .
v_call: TRBV7-9
j_call: TRBJ2-2
cdr3_aa: CASRDAGTAEHRELFF

clone_size: .
v_call: TRBV18
j_call: TRBJ2-3
cdr3_aa: CASSPWTRGADTQYF

clone_size: .
v_call: TRBV7-9
j_call: TRBJ2-5
cdr3_aa: CASSLDGFEETQYF

clone_size: .
v_call: TRBV12-3/TRBV12-4
j_call: TRBJ1-1
cdr3_aa: CASSATPGTAATEAFF

clone_size: .
v_call: TRBV12-3/TRBV12-4
j_call: TRBJ1-5
cdr3_aa: CASSFPDRKSNQPQHF

clone_size: .
v_call: TRBV2
j_call: TRBJ2-1
cdr3_aa: CASSSSLSYNEQFF